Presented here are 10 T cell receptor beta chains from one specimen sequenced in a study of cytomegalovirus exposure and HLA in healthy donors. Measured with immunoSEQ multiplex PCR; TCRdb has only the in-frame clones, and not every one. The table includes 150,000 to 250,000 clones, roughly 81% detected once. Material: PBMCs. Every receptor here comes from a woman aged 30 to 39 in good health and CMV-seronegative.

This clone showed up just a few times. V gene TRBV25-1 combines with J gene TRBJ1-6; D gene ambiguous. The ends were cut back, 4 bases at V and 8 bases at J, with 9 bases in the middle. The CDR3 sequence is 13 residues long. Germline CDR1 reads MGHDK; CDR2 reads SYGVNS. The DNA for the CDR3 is TGTGCCAGCAGTGGAGGGCTAGATTCACCCCTCCACTTT. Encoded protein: CASSGGLDSPLHF.

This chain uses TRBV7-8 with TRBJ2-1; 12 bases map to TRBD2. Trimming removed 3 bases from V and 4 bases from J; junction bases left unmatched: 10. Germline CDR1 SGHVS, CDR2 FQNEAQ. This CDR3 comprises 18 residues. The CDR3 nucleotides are TGTGCCAGCAGCTTGGTCTTTCTAGCGGGAGGGCCGTACAATGAGCAGTTCTTC. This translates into CASSLVFLAGGPYNEQFF.

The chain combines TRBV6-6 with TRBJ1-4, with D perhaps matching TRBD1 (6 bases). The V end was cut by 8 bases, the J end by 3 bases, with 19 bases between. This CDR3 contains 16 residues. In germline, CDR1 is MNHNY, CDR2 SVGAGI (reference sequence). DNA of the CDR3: TGTGCCAGCCTCCTATCGGGGGGGGCGGCTAATGAAAAACTGTTTTTT. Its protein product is CASLLSGGAANEKLFF.

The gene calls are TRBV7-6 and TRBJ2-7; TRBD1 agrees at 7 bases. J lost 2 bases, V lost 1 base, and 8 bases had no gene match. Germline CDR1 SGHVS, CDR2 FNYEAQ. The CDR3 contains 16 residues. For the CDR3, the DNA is TGTGCCAGCAGCTTAGAAGAGGGGGACAGACCCTACGAGCAGTACTTC. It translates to CASSLEEGDRPYEQYF. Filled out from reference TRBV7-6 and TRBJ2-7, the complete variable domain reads GAGVSQSPRYKVTKRGQDVALRCDPISGHVSLYWYRQALGQGPEFLTYFNYEAQQDKSGLPNDRFSAERPEGSISTLTIQRTEQRDSAMYRCASSLEEGDRPYEQYFGPGTRLTVT.

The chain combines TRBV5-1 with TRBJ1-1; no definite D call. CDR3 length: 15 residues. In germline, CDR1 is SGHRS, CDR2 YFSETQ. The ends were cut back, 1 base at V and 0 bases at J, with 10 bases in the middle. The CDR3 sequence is CASSLPGSVNTEAFF. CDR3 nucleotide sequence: TGCGCCAGCAGCTTGCCGGGGTCGGTGAACACTGAAGCTTTCTTT.

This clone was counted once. CDR3 sequence reads: CTSSQERGKRNNNTEAFF. The CDR3 DNA sequence: TGCACCAGCAGCCAAGAAAGGGGTAAGAGGAATAATAACACTGAAGCTTTCTTT. V is TRBV1 and J is TRBJ1-1; the DNA was not compared with TRBD1, the D call given in the table. TRBV1 is classified as a pseudogene. This CDR3 region has 18 residues.

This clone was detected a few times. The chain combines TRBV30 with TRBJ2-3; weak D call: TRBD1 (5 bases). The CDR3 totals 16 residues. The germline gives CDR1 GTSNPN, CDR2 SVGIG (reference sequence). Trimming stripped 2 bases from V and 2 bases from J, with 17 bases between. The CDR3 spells CAWSLKQGATTDTQYF. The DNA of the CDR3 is TGTGCCTGGAGTCTAAAGCAGGGTGCGACCACAGATACGCAGTATTTT.

CDR3 in amino acids: CASSGQGGTEAFF. The CDR3 nucleotides read TGCGCCAGCAGTGGACAGGGGGGAACTGAAGCTTTCTTT. The gene calls are TRBV10-1 and TRBJ1-1, with 9 nucleotides matching TRBD1. Germline CDR1 is WNHNN and CDR2 is SYGVQD (reference sequence). CDR3 length: 13 amino acids. The V and J ends lost 4 bases and 5 bases, in that order; junction bases with no gene match: 2.

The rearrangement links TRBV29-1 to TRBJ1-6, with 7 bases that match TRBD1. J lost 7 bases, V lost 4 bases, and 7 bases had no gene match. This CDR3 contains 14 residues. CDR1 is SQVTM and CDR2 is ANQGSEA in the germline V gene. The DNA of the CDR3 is TGCAGCGTTGCTTTTGGGACAGACAATTCACCCCTCCACTTT. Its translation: CSVAFGTDNSPLHF.

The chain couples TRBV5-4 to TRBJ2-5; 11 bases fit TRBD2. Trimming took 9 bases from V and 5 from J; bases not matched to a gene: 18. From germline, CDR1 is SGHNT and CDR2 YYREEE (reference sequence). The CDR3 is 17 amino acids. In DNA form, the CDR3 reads TGTGCCACCCCCGGGGTAGCGGGAGGGCCCTCGGGGGAGACCCAGTACTTC. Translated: CATPGVAGGPSGETQYF.